What follows are 15 T cell receptor beta chains derived from one specimen sequenced in a study of CD8+CD57+ T cells in acquired aplastic anemia. Before being chosen for sequencing, patients had shown CD8+CD57+ cell expansion by flow cytometry. According to the study, genomic DNA was the template for TCR beta VDJ and CDR3 profiling. Each CDR3 protein is one row after TCRdb ran MiXCR on the reads. The table lists under 250,000 distinct CDR3 sequences, about 44% of them singletons. The material sequenced was sorted CD4+, CD8+, or CD8+CD57+ T cells (not recorded which) from PBMCs. The receptors here all came from a human donor with aplastic anemia.

The chain couples TRBV7-9 to TRBJ1-1; 10 nucleotides match TRBD1. V dropped 3 bases and J dropped 11; count of bases not matched to a gene: 6. Germline loops: CDR1 SEHNR, CDR2 FQNEAQ (reference sequence). The CDR3 sequence is 13 residues long. CDR3 in DNA: TGTGCCAGCAGCTTCCCCGGGACAGGGGTTGCTTTCTTT. Translating gives CASSFPGTGVAFF.

CDR3 amino acids: CASSEIDTQYF. CDR3 DNA: TGCGCCAGCAGTGAGATAGATACGCAGTATTTT. The V call is TRBV10-2, the J call TRBJ2-3; D not certain. This CDR3 spans 11 amino acids. Germline V CDR1 and CDR2: WSHSY, SAAADI. Deletions cut 2 bases from V and 5 bases from J, with 2 bases between.

The chain is built from TRBV12-3 or TRBV12-4 and TRBJ2-6, with 12 positions matching TRBD1. J lost 1 base, V lost 3 bases, and 4 bases had no gene match. This CDR3 comprises 18 residues. This CDR3 is CASSLGDRGRSGANVLTF. As DNA, the CDR3 is TGTGCCAGCAGTTTGGGGGACAGGGGGCGGTCTGGGGCCAACGTCCTGACTTTC.

The rearrangement joins TRBV30 to TRBJ2-7, with D uncertain. V was cut by 3 bases and J by 3 bases, with 9 bases left in between. Germline CDR1 reads GTSNPN; CDR2 reads SVGIG (reference sequence). The CDR3 loop spans 12 amino acids. The CDR3, as DNA: TGTGCCTGGAGCCCCGAAGGCTACGAGCAGTACTTC. It translates to CAWSPEGYEQYF. The full variable domain, in which reference TRBV30 and TRBJ2-7 provide the parts outside the CDR3, is SQTIHQWPATLVQPVGSPLSLECTVEGTSNPNLYWYRQAAGRGLQLLFYSVGIGQISSEVPQNLSASRPQDRQFILSSKKLLLSDSGFYLCAWSPEGYEQYFGPGTRLTVT.

The rearrangement links TRBV10-3 to TRBJ2-1; TRBD2 aligns across 7 bases. The V gene's germline CDR1 is ENHRY and CDR2 SYGVKD. The CDR3 has 16 amino acids. Unmatched junction bases numbered 15, after V lost 6 bases and J lost 7 bases. The chain's CDR3 is CAIRPSGLQQRNEQFF. The CDR3, as DNA: TGTGCCATCAGGCCTAGCGGCCTCCAACAGCGGAATGAGCAGTTCTTC.

This clonotype was counted at least ten times. V is TRBV20-1 and J is TRBJ2-3; maybe TRBD2 (5 bases). The CDR3 has 15 amino acids. V lost 4 bases and J 9 bases, leaving 23 bases between the germline ends. Germline CDR1 is DFQATT and CDR2 is SNEGSKA (reference sequence). CDR3 coding DNA: TGCAGTGCTACCCTGGACTCCCTTTACTGGCCCACGCAGTATTTT. Its translation: CSATLDSLYWPTQYF.

The genes are TRBV9 and TRBJ1-3; D is undetermined. V was trimmed by 0 bases and J by 0 bases, leaving 7 bases between them. The CDR3 spans 15 residues. Germline CDR1 SGDLS, CDR2 YYNGEE. CDR3 sequence reads: CASSVDWSSGNTIYF. The CDR3 DNA sequence: TGTGCCAGCAGCGTAGACTGGAGCTCTGGAAACACCATATATTTT.

In its sample, this clonotype was seen a few times. The chain has TRBV12-5 and TRBJ2-7; no firm D call. V lost 1 base to trimming and J lost 4 bases, with 14 bases between them. The CDR3 has 15 amino acids. Germline lookup yields CDR1 LGHNT and CDR2 FRNRAP. Written as DNA, the CDR3 is TGTGCTAGTGGTTTGGGCGGCCACAATCTTTACGAGCAGTACTTC. This encodes CASGLGGHNLYEQYF.

Concerning this clonotype: Mismatch with germline at one junction end may stem from a read error. This rearrangement joins TRBV20-1 to TRBJ1-3; the match to TRBD1 covers 7 bases. The germline V gene has CDR1 DFQATT and CDR2 SNEGSKA (reference sequence). CDR3 length: 13 amino acids. DNA of the CDR3: TGCAGTGCTGGGGACAGCTCTGGAAACACCATATACTTT. Translating it yields CSAGDSSGNTIYF.

The V and J genes are TRBV7-9 and TRBJ2-1, with 10 positions matching TRBD2. CDR3 length: 15 amino acids. Trimming at V came to 1 base and at J to 12 bases, leaving 9 bases not matched to a gene. Germline CDR1 SEHNR, CDR2 FQNEAQ (reference sequence). CDR3 in amino acids: CASSLGGSGGSPQFF. The CDR3 region has the DNA TGTGCCAGCAGCTTAGGAGGTAGCGGGGGGTCTCCGCAGTTCTTC.

In this sample, this clonotype turned up many times. This chain uses TRBV7-9 with TRBJ2-7; 9 bases match TRBD1. CDR1 is SEHNR and CDR2 is FQNEAQ in the germline V gene (reference sequence). There are 14 residues in the CDR3. V was pared by 4 bases and J by 5 bases, with 6 bases of the junction left unmatched. The CDR3 loop reads CASSSRDRVDEQYF. The CDR3 nucleotides read TGTGCCAGCAGCTCCCGGGACAGGGTGGACGAGCAGTACTTC.

The rearrangement links TRBV9 to TRBJ2-6, with D possibly matching TRBD2 (6 bases). The V end lost 1 base, the J end lost 0 bases, and 11 bases lay between the germline ends. Germline V gene lookup returns CDR1 SGDLS and CDR2 YYNGEE. This CDR3 is built from 17 residues. The DNA for the CDR3 is TGTGCCAGCAGCGTAACCGGGGGTTACTCTGGGGCCAACGTCCTGACTTTC. This sequence encodes CASSVTGGYSGANVLTF.

The gene calls are TRBV13 and TRBJ2-7; a possible D gene is TRBD2 (5 bases). The length of the CDR3 is 16 residues. Germline values: CDR1 PRHDT, CDR2 FYEKMQ (reference sequence). V lost 6 bases and J lost 0, with 18 bases in between. CDR3 in amino acids: CASSVSSSPSSYEQYF. CDR3 DNA sequence: TGTGCCAGCAGTGTCTCTAGCAGTCCAAGCTCCTACGAGCAGTACTTC.

The V call is TRBV7-8, the J call TRBJ2-2; TRBD1 aligns across 8 bases. V shed 5 bases, J shed 6 bases, and the junction held 8 bases outside the gene matches. The CDR3 covers 15 residues. Germline CDR1 is SGHVS and CDR2 is FQNEAQ. The CDR3 DNA reads TGTGCCAGCAGCCCGGGACAGGACCCGTCCGGGGAGCTGTTTTTT. Protein: CASSPGQDPSGELFF.

Here the CDR3 DNA reads TGTGCCAGCAGCTTAGAGGTTAAAGATCAGCCCCAGCATTTT. Translated, it gives CASSLEVKDQPQHF. The chain employs TRBV7-2 and TRBJ1-5, with D uncertain. With 1 base removed from V and 5 bases from J, the gap between germline ends came to 9 bases. The CDR3 runs 14 residues. The germline V gene encodes CDR1 SGHTA and CDR2 FQGNSA.